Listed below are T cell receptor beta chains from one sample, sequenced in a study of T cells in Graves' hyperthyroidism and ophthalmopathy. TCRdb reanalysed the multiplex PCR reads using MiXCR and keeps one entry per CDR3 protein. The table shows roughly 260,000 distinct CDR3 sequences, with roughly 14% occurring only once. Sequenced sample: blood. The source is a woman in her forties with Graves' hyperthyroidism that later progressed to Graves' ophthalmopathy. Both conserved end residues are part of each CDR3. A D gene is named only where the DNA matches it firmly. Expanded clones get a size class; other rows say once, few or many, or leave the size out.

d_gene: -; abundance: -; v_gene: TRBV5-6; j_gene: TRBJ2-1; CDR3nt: TGTGCCAGCAGCCTAGTGGCTAACAATGAGCAGTTCTTC; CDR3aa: CASSLVANNEQFF
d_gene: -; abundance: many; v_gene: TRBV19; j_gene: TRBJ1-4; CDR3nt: TGTGCCAGTAATCAGGGTCCGGCTGAAAAACTGTTTTTT; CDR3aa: CASNQGPAEKLFF
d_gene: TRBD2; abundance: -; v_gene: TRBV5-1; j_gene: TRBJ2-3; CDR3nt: TGCGCCAGCAGCCAGCCTGAGCGGGGGGACACAGATACGCAGTATTTT; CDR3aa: CASSQPERGDTDTQYF
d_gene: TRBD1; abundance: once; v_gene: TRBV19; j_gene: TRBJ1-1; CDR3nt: TGTGCCATCCGCGACAGGGGAGGTACGAACACTGAAGCTTTCTTT; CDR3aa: CAIRDRGGTNTEAFF
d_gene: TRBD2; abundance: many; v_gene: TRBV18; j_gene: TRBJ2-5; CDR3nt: TGTGCCAGCTCACCACAAAAAGGCACTAGCGTTTACTTC; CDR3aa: CASSPQKGTSVYF
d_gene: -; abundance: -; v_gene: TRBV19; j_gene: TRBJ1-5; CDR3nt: TGTGCCAGTTCTGCCCGCCGTGACAGAAGTTATAGCAATCAGCCCCAGCATTTT; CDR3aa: CASSARRDRSYSNQPQHF
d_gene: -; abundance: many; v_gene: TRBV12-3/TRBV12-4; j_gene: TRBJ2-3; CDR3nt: TGTGCCAGCAGTTTAGGGGGACTGACCACAGATACGCAGTATTTT; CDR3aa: CASSLGGLTTDTQYF
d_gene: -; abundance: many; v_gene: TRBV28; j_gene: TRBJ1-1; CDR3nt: TGTGCCAGCGCCCCAGATCAGGGGCGCCGAACTGAAGCTTTCTTT; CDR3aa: CASAPDQGRRTEAFF
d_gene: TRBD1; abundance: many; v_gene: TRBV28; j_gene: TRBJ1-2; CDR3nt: TGTGCCAGCAGTGACAGGGGGCGCGACTATGGCTACACCTTC; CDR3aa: CASSDRGRDYGYTF
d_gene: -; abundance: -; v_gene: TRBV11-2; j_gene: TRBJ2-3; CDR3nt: TGTGCCAGCAGCTTAGTAGGGGCCAGGGTAGATACGCAGTATTTT; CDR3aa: CASSLVGARVDTQYF
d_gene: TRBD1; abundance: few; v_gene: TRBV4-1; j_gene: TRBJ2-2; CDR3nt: TGCGCCAGCAGCCCTCCCGGGACAGGGAACACCGGGGAGCTGTTTTTT; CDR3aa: CASSPPGTGNTGELFF
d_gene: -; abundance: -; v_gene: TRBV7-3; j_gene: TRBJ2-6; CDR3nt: TGTGCCAGCAGCGCCTCAGCCACTACTGGGGCCAACGTCCTGACTTTC; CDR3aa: CASSASATTGANVLTF
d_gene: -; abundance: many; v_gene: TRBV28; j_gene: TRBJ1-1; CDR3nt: TGTGCCAGCAGACGAACGGGGGGGACGGGTACTGAAGCTTTCTTT; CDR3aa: CASRRTGGTGTEAFF
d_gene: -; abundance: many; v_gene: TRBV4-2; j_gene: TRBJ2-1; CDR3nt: TGTGCCAGCAGCCAGCCGCACTCCTACAATGAGCAGTTCTTC; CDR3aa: CASSQPHSYNEQFF
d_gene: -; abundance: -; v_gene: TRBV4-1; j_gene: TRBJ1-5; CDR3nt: TGCGCCAGCAGCCACTTCGATCAGCCCCAGCATTTT; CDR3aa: CASSHFDQPQHF
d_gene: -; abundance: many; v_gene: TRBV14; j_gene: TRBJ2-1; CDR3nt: TGTGCCAGCAGCCAGTTTACAGGGCTGCGTGAGCAGTTCTTC; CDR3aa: CASSQFTGLREQFF
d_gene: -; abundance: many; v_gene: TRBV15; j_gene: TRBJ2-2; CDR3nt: TGTGCCACCAGCTCGGGACTCCATCTGAACACCGGGGAGCTGTTTTTT; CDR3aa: CATSSGLHLNTGELFF
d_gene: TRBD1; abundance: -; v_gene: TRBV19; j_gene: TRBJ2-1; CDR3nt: TGTGCCAGTAGTTCAGGACAGGGCTTCGACAATGAGCAGTTCTTC; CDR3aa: CASSSGQGFDNEQFF
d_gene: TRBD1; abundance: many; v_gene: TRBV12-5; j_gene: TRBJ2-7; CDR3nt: TGTGCTAGTGGTCCGTGCTCGCCGCGGACAGGATACGAGCAGTACTTC; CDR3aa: CASGPCSPRTGYEQYF
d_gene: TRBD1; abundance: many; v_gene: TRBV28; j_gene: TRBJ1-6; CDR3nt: TGTGCCAGCAGTCTATACAGGGGAACCTATAATTCACCCCTCCACTTT; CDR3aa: CASSLYRGTYNSPLHF
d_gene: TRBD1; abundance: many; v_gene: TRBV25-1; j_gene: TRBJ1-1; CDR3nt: TGTGCCAGCAGTAAGGGACAGGGGAGTTTGAGGACTGAAGCTTTCTTT; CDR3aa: CASSKGQGSLRTEAFF
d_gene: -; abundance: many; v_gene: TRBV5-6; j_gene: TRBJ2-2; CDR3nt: TGTGCCAGCAGCTTGAGGCATAACACCGGGGAGCTGTTTTTT; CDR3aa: CASSLRHNTGELFF
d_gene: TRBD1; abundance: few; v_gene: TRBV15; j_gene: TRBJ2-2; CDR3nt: TGTGCCACCAGCAGTCGAACAGGGGGCATAGGGGAGCTGTTTTTT; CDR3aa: CATSSRTGGIGELFF
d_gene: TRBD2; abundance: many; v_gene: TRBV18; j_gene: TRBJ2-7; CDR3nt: TGTGCCAGCTCTCCGGGACTAGCGGGATCCTACGAGCAGTACTTC; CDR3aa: CASSPGLAGSYEQYF
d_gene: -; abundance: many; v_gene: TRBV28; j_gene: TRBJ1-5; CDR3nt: TGTGCCAGCAGTTTATGGACCGATCAGCCCCAGCATTTT; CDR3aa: CASSLWTDQPQHF
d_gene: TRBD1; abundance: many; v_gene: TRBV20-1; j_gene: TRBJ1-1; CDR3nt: TGCAGTGCAAAGAAGACAGGGTTTTCGAGGGCTTACGCTGAAGCTTTCTTT; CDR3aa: CSAKKTGFSRAYAEAFF
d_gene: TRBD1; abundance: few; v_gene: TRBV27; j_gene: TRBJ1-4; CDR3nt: TGTGCCAGCCGGGACAGGGAAAGGGAAAAACTGTTTTTT; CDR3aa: CASRDREREKLFF